These 5 T cell receptor beta chains were sequenced from one sample in a study of CD8 T cells in ankylosing spondylitis. TCRdb re-analysed the 5' RACE reads in MiXCR, keeping a single row per CDR3 protein. The repertoire holds 160,000 or so distinct CDR3 sequences, approximately 10% seen once, with around 15% in the top ten. Input material: blood, either unsorted or a sorted T cell fraction (not recorded which). These receptor sequences come from a female donor with ankylosing spondylitis or in good health (not recorded which).

This clonotype has at least ten counts. V is TRBV29-1 and J is TRBJ2-7, with D possibly matching TRBD2 (7 bases). The CDR3 sequence is 12 residues long. Germline lookup yields CDR1 SQVTM and CDR2 ANQGSEA. The V end lost 6 bases, the J end lost 5 bases, and 14 bases lay between the germline ends. CDR3 sequence: CSVLGGGHEQYF. CDR3 DNA sequence: TGCAGCGTCCTAGGGGGGGGACACGAGCAGTACTTC.

This clonotype was seen many times. The chain carries TRBV11-2 and TRBJ2-1; D is undetermined. The CDR3 is 12 amino acids. Germline CDR1 is SGHAT and CDR2 is FQNNGV. V dropped 2 bases and J dropped 4 bases, with 3 bases sitting between them. CDR3: CASSLKYNEQFF. As DNA, the CDR3 is TGTGCCAGCAGCTTAAAATACAATGAGCAGTTCTTC.

This clonotype has a handful of counts. The V gene is TRBV6-2 or TRBV6-3, the J gene TRBJ2-3, with 12 bases that match TRBD2. This CDR3 comprises 16 residues. The V gene end was trimmed by 4 bases and the J gene end by 5 bases; junction bases not matched to a gene: 7. The germline gives CDR1 MNHEY, CDR2 SVGEGT. CDR3 DNA: TGTGCCAGCAGTTCCCCGACTAGCGGGAGAGAAGATACGCAGTATTTT. Protein: CASSSPTSGREDTQYF.

This clonotype was counted only a few times. The chain recombines TRBV4-3 with TRBJ2-7; tentatively, D is TRBD2 (5 bases). The length of the CDR3 is 16 residues. V was cut by 5 bases and J by 3 bases, with 20 bases left in between. Germline V gene lookup returns CDR1 LGHNA and CDR2 YSLEER. The CDR3 DNA reads TGCGCCAGCAGCGAAAGCCTACCTCGCGGAGGCTACGAGCAGTACTTC. Protein product: CASSESLPRGGYEQYF.

The V and J genes are TRBV27 and TRBJ2-3; unclear D gene. The CDR3 covers 11 residues. Germline values: CDR1 MNHEY, CDR2 SMNVEV (reference sequence). V gave up 7 bases and J gave up 6 bases, with 8 bases separating them. CDR3 loop: CASKARDTQYF. The CDR3 region has the DNA TGTGCCAGCAAAGCTCGCGATACGCAGTATTTT.